The 20 T cell receptor beta chains listed next were all sequenced from one sample in a study of identifying expanded T cells in peripheral blood. Some clones are missing from TCRdb's copy, which holds only in-frame ones; the method was immunoSEQ multiplex PCR. Among approximately 100,000 clones listed, around 88% were seen once. Sequencing used blood. These receptors all stem from a person between 18 and 70 years old in good health.

This clone has a single count. The J gene is TRBJ2-1, the V gene TRBV19; tentatively, D is TRBD1 or TRBD2 (6 bases each). CDR3 length: 15 amino acids. Trimming left V 3 bases short and J 9 bases short, with 18 bases between. Germline CDR1 and CDR2: LNHDA and SQIVND (reference sequence). DNA for the CDR3: TGTGCCAGTAGTATGAGGGGGGCCCTATCGGGTGAGCAGTTCTTC. This gives the protein CASSMRGALSGEQFF.

The rearrangement uses TRBV18 and TRBJ2-2; a possible D gene is TRBD2 (6 bases). This CDR3 spans 18 amino acids. Trimming took 2 bases from V and 5 from J, leaving 21 bases between them. CDR1 KGHSH and CDR2 LQKENI come from the germline V gene. The CDR3 sequence: CASSPMGGRGTGTGELFF. In DNA form, the CDR3 reads TGTGCCAGCTCACCAATGGGAGGCCGGGGAACCGGAACCGGGGAGCTGTTTTTT.

For the CDR3, the DNA is TGTGCCAGCAGCGCAGGACAGGGCGGCGGTTCACCCCTCCACTTT. Residues: CASSAGQGGGSPLHF. The chain carries TRBV4-2 and TRBJ1-6; 8 nucleotides match TRBD1. CDR1 LGHNA and CDR2 YNFKEQ come from the germline V gene. The V gene end was trimmed by 5 bases and the J gene end by 9 bases; junction bases not matched to a gene: 9. The CDR3 is 15 amino acids.

J is TRBJ2-1 and V is TRBV2, with 11 bases matching TRBD2. V lost 6 bases and J lost 0; bases outside the gene matches: 13. This CDR3 spans 19 amino acids. Germline CDR1 is SNHLY and CDR2 is FYNNEI. The CDR3 sequence is CASRSSGLAGGSSYNEQFF. For the CDR3, the DNA is TGTGCCAGCAGGAGTTCGGGGCTAGCGGGGGGCAGCTCCTACAATGAGCAGTTCTTC.

The CDR3 sequence is CASSSRDRNGYEQYF. DNA of the CDR3: TGTGCCAGCAGCAGTCGGGACAGAAATGGGTACGAGCAGTACTTC. This chain joins TRBV11-2 and TRBJ2-7; TRBD1 matches at 7 bases. The CDR3 has 15 amino acids. The trim removed 5 bases at V and 4 bases at J, leaving 11 bases unmatched. Germline values: CDR1 SGHAT, CDR2 FQNNGV.

This chain connects TRBV5-4 to TRBJ1-2; D uncertain. The CDR3 loop spans 15 amino acids. The germline V and J ends were trimmed by 0 bases and 0 bases, with 9 bases remaining between them. Germline CDR1 SGHNT, CDR2 YYREEE (reference sequence). The CDR3 sequence is CASSLGIVPNYGYTF. The CDR3 nucleotides read TGTGCCAGCAGCTTGGGTATCGTTCCTAACTATGGCTACACCTTC.

This rearrangement joins TRBV7-8 to TRBJ1-2; D may be TRBD1 (5 bases). The CDR3 has 15 amino acids. V lost 6 bases to trimming and J lost 1 base, with 15 bases between them. Germline V gene sequence: CDR1 SGHVS, CDR2 FQNEAQ. The CDR3 coding sequence is TGTGCCAGCAGGGGGCTGGTAGCGGATAACTATGGCTACACCTTC. Its translation: CASRGLVADNYGYTF. The full variable domain, rest sourced from reference TRBV7-8 and TRBJ1-2, is GAGVSQSPRYKVAKRGQDVALRCDPISGHVSLFWYQQALGQGPEFLTYFQNEAQLDKSGLPSDRFFAERPEGSVSTLKIQRTQQEDSAVYLCASRGLVADNYGYTFGSGTRLTVV.

V and J are TRBV27 and TRBJ2-1, with 7 positions matching TRBD1. The length of the CDR3 is 13 residues. CDR1 is MNHEY, CDR2 SMNVEV, per germline (reference sequence). V lost 5 bases and J lost 8; bases outside the gene matches: 6. CDR3 in DNA: TGTGCCAGCAGTAGACAGGGATACGATGAGCAGTTCTTC. Encoded protein: CASSRQGYDEQFF.

This clone was detected only once. V is TRBV6-5 and J is TRBJ1-4; D ambiguous. Germline CDR1 MNHEY, CDR2 SVGAGI. V was clipped by 9 bases and J by 6 bases, with 14 bases between them. CDR3 size: 13 residues. The CDR3 region is CASRRTIYEKLFF. The CDR3 nucleotides are TGTGCCAGTCGGCGAACAATCTATGAAAAACTGTTTTTT.

The chain carries TRBV4-1 and TRBJ2-1; tentative D call: TRBD2 (5 bases). Trimming removed 1 base from V and 8 bases from J, with 9 bases in between. Germline CDR1 is MGHRA and CDR2 is YSYEKL. This CDR3 spans 13 amino acids. CDR3 DNA sequence: TGCGCCAGCAGCCAAGGACCGGACTATGAGCAGTTCTTC. This translates into CASSQGPDYEQFF.

The gene calls are TRBV7-8 and TRBJ1-2; 7 nucleotides line up with TRBD1. This CDR3 has 15 amino acids. From germline, CDR1 is SGHVS and CDR2 FQNEAQ. The V segment lost 1 base and the J segment 5 bases; nucleotides outside the gene matches: 7. The CDR3 nucleotides are TGTGCCAGCAGCTTAGAAACAGGGGTGGGTTATGGCTACACCTTC. Residues: CASSLETGVGYGYTF.

This clone came up a few times. The chain couples TRBV29-1 to TRBJ2-3; 8 bases are shared with TRBD2. CDR3 length: 16 residues. V shed 4 bases and J 6 bases; nucleotides not matched to a gene: 15. CDR1 SQVTM and CDR2 ANQGSEA come from the germline V gene. CDR3 amino acids: CSVGGVGGGLGDTQYF. The DNA of the CDR3 is TGCAGCGTTGGAGGAGTCGGCGGGGGGTTGGGGGATACGCAGTATTTT.

V gene TRBV27 combines with J gene TRBJ2-4; D gene ambiguous. The V and J ends lost 5 bases and 1 base respectively, with 12 bases between them. This CDR3 spans 15 amino acids. Germline loops: CDR1 MNHEY, CDR2 SMNVEV (reference sequence). The CDR3 protein is CASSPRWTAKNIQYF. CDR3 DNA sequence: TGTGCCAGCAGTCCCCGGTGGACCGCCAAAAACATTCAGTACTTC.

The CDR3 DNA reads TGTGCCAGCAGCCCGGCAGCGGGAAGCACAGATACGCAGTATTTT. This sequence encodes CASSPAAGSTDTQYF. This sequence joins TRBV7-9 and TRBJ2-3, with 7 bases lining up with TRBD2. CDR1 and CDR2 from the germline V gene are SEHNR and FQNEAQ (reference sequence). Germline trimming cut 5 bases from V and 0 bases from J; bases unmatched to any gene: 5. CDR3 size: 15 residues.

This chain connects TRBV27 to TRBJ2-7; no reliable D call. Germline-derived CDR1 and CDR2 are MNHEY and SMNVEV (reference sequence). Trimming pared 0 bases from V and 4 bases from J, leaving 7 bases between. The CDR3 sequence is 13 residues long. CDR3 sequence: CASSLSSKYEQYF. The CDR3 DNA follows: TGTGCCAGCAGTTTATCGAGTAAGTACGAGCAGTACTTC.

The V and J genes are TRBV7-2 and TRBJ1-2, with 7 bases lining up with TRBD1. This CDR3 spans 13 amino acids. The germline V gene has CDR1 SGHTA and CDR2 FQGNSA. J gave up 4 bases and V 3 bases, and 2 bases lay outside the gene matches. For the CDR3, the DNA is TGTGCCAGCAGCTTGAACAGGGGCTATGGCTACACCTTC. Encoded protein: CASSLNRGYGYTF.

The chain combines TRBV6-6 with TRBJ2-3, with TRBD1 matching over 7 bases. The CDR3 spans 15 residues. After removal of 3 bases from V and 1 base from J, the junction contained 4 bases not matched to a gene. Per the germline V gene, CDR1 is MNHNY and CDR2 is SVGAGI (reference sequence). DNA for the CDR3: TGTGCCAGCAGTTATCTCGGACAGGGCACAGATACGCAGTATTTT. Translated, it gives CASSYLGQGTDTQYF.

The genes are TRBV7-8 and TRBJ1-2; D gene uncertain. Per germline, CDR1 SGHVS and CDR2 FQNEAQ. V lost 3 bases and J 1 base, leaving 6 bases between the germline ends. The CDR3 has 13 amino acids. The CDR3 DNA follows: TGTGCCAGCAGCTTCGAGGTTAACTATGGCTACACCTTC. It specifies CASSFEVNYGYTF.

The chain has TRBV5-6 and TRBJ1-2; 7 bases are shared with TRBD1. The V segment lost 0 bases and the J segment 8 bases; nucleotides outside the gene matches: 7. The germline V gene has CDR1 SGHDT and CDR2 YYEEEE. This CDR3 has 14 residues. The CDR3, as DNA: TGTGCCAGCAGCTTGGGGCAGGGGGTTGGAGGCTACACCTTC. It yields the protein CASSLGQGVGGYTF.

The V and J genes are TRBV19 and TRBJ1-3; weak D call: TRBD1 (6 bases). The CDR3 totals 15 residues. Trimming took 5 bases from V and 0 from J, leaving 11 bases between them. Germline V gene lookup returns CDR1 LNHDA and CDR2 SQIVND (reference sequence). The CDR3: CASSLRDTSGNTIYF. The CDR3 DNA reads TGTGCCAGTAGTCTCCGGGACACCTCTGGAAACACCATATATTTT. The full variable domain, in which reference TRBV19 and TRBJ1-3 provide the parts outside the CDR3, is DGGITQSPKYLFRKEGQNVTLSCEQNLNHDAMYWYRQDPGQGLRLIYYSQIVNDFQKGDIAEGYSVSREKKESFPLTVTSAQKNPTAFYLCASSLRDTSGNTIYFGEGSWLTVV.